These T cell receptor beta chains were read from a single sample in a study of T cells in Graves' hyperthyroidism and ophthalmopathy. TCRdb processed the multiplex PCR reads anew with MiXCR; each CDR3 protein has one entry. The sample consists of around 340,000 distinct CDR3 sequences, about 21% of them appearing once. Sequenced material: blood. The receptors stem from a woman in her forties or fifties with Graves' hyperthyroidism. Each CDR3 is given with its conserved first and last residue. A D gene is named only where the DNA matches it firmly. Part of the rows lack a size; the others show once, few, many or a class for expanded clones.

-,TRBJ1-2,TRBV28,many,TGTGCCAGCAGTTTTCAGGGAAACTATGGCTACACCTTC,CASSFQGNYGYTF
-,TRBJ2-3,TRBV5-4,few,TGTGCCAGCAGCTTGGGGGGGCGGGGAGGCACAGATACGCAGTATTTT,CASSLGGRGGTDTQYF
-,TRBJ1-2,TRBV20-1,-,TGCAGTGCTGGAGAGTACGGGGGCGTCTATGGCTACACCTTC,CSAGEYGGVYGYTF
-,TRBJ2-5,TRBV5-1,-,TGCGCCAGCAGCTTGGGGGACGTTAGTCAAGAGACCCAGTACTTC,CASSLGDVSQETQYF
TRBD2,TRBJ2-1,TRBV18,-,TGTGCCAGCTCACCAAGCGGGAGGAACTCCTACAATGAGCAGTTCTTC,CASSPSGRNSYNEQFF
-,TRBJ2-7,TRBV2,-,TGTGCCAGCAGTGAAGGGGACCCAACCGGAATTAACGAGCAGTACTTC,CASSEGDPTGINEQYF
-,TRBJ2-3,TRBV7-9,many,TGTGCCAGCAGCTTAACTATCACAGATACGCAGTATTTT,CASSLTITDTQYF
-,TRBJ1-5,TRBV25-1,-,TGTGCCAGCAGGCCCCGAGGGGGAAAAAATCAGCCCCAGCATTTT,CASRPRGGKNQPQHF
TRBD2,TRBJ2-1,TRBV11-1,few,TGTGCCAGCAGCCGAGGACTAGCCCCCTACAATGAGCAGTTCTTC,CASSRGLAPYNEQFF
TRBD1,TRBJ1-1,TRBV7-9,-,TGTGCCAGCAGCTTAGCGGGGGGACAGATCATGAACACTGAAGCTTTCTTT,CASSLAGGQIMNTEAFF
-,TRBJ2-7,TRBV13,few,TGTGCCAGCAGCTTAGGGATCGGGACTCGCCTCTACGAGCAGTACTTC,CASSLGIGTRLYEQYF
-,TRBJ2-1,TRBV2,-,TGTGCCAGCAGTTTGGACCGGGACAAGCCCTACAATGAGCAGTTCTTC,CASSLDRDKPYNEQFF
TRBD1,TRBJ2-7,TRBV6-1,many,TGTGCCAGCAGTGTCCCAGGGGGCAGGTACGAGCAGTACTTC,CASSVPGGRYEQYF
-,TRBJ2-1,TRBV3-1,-,TGTGCCAGCAGCCAAGTAGGGGATGAGGAGCAGTTCTTC,CASSQVGDEEQFF
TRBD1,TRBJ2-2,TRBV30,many,TGTGCCTGGCAAACGGGACAGTCGAACACCGGGGAGCTGTTTTTT,CAWQTGQSNTGELFF
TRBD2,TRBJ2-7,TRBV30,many,TGTGCCTGGAGTGTAGGACTAGCTGGGGAGCAGTACTTC,CAWSVGLAGEQYF
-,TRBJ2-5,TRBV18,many,TGTGCCAGCTCCCCAACTCATGGCAGCCAAGAGACCCAGTACTTC,CASSPTHGSQETQYF
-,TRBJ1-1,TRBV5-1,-,TGCGCCAGCAGCTACCTGGACACCCACACTGAAGCTTTCTTT,CASSYLDTHTEAFF
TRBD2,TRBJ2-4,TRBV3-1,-,TGTGCCAGCGCCTGGGGGGGGGTTTCCAAAAACATTCAGTACTTC,CASAWGGVSKNIQYF
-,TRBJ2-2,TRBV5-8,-,TGTGCCAGCAGCAAACAGGGTCTCACCGGGGAGCTGTTTTTT,CASSKQGLTGELFF
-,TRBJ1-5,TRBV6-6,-,TGTGCCAGCAGTTACGGGCAGCCCGAAAGCCAGCCCCAGCATTTT,CASSYGQPESQPQHF
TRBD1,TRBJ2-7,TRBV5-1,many,TGCGCCAGCGAACTTTCCGGGACAGGGGCTACCTACGAGCAGTACTTC,CASELSGTGATYEQYF
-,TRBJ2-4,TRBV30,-,TGTGCCTGGAGTGGCAGGGGAGCCAAAAGCATTCAGTACTTC,CAWSGRGAKSIQYF
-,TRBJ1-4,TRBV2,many,TGTGCCAGCAAAGTTACTGAAAAACTGTTTTTT,CASKVTEKLFF